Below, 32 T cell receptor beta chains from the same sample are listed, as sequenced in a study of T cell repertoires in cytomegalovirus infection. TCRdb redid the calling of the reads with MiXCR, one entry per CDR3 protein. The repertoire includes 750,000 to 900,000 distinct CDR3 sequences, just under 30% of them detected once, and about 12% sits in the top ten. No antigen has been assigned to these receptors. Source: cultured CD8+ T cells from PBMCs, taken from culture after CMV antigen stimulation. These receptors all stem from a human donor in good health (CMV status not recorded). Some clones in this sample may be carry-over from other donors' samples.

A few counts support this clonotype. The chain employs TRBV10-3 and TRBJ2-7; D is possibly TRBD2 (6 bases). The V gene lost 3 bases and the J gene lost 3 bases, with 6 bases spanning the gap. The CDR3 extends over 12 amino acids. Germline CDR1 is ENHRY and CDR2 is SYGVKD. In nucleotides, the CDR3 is TGTGCCATCAGTGACGGGAGCTACGAGCAGTACGTC. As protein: CAISDGSYEQYV.

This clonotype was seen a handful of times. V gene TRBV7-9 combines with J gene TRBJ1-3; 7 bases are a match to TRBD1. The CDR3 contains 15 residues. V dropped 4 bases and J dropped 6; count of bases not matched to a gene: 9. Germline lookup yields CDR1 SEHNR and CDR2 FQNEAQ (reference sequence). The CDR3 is CASSSERGRKNTIYF. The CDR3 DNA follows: TGTGCCAGCAGCTCTGAGAGGGGGCGAAAAAACACCATATATTTT.

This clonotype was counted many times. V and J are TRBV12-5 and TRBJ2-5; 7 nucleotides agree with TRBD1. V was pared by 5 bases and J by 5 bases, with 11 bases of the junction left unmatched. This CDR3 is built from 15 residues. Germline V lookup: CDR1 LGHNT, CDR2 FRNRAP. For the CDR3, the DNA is TGTGCTAGTGGTCAAGCCAGAGGGGGCGTGGAGACCCAGTACTTC. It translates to CASGQARGGVETQYF. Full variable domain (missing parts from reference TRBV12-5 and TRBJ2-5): DARVTQTPRHKVTEMGQEVTMRCQPILGHNTVFWYRQTMMQGLELLAYFRNRAPLDDSGMPKDRFSAEMPDATLATLKIQPSEPRDSAVYFCASGQARGGVETQYFGPGTRLLVL.

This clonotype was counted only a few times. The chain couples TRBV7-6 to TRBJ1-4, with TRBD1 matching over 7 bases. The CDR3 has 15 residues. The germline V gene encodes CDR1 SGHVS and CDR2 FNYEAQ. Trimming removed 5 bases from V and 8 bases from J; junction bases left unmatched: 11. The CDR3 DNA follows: TGTGCCAGCAGCCAGCCGACAGGGCTTAAAGAAAAACTGTTTTTT. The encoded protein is CASSQPTGLKEKLFF.

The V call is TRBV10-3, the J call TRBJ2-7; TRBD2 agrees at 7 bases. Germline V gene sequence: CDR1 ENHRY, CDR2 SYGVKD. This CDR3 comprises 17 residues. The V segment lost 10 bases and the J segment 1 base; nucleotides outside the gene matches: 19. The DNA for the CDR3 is TGTGCCAGCCAAAGGCGGGGGACTGAGAGTGTGTCCTACGAGCAGTACTTC. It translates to CASQRRGTESVSYEQYF.

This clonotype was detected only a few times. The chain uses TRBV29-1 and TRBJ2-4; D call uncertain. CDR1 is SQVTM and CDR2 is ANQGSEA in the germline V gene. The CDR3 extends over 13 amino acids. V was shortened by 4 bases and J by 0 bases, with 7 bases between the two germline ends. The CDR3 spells CSVVSLAKNIQYF. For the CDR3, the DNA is TGCAGCGTTGTGAGTCTAGCCAAAAACATTCAGTACTTC.

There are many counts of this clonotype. The CDR3 DNA reads TGTGCCAGCAGCTCACCCCTAGCTCCAGATACGCAGTATTTT. Its protein product is CASSSPLAPDTQYF. The chain couples TRBV7-9 to TRBJ2-3, with D possibly TRBD2 on 5 matching bases. CDR1 and CDR2 (germline): SEHNR, FQNEAQ (reference sequence). The CDR3 has 14 residues. Trimming shortened V by 4 bases and J by 4 bases, and 12 bases separated the two germline ends.

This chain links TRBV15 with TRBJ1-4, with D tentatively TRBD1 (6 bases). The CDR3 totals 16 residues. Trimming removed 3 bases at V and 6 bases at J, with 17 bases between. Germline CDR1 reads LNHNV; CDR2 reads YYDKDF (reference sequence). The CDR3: CATSRTRGVRDEKLFF. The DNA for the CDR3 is TGTGCCACCAGCAGGACTAGGGGGGTTCGGGATGAAAAACTGTTTTTT.

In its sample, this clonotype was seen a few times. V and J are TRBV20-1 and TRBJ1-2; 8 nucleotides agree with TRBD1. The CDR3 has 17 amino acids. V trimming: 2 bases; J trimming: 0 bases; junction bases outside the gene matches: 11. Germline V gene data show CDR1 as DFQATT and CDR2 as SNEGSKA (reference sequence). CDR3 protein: CSARLGTGIFTNYGYTF. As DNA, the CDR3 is TGCAGTGCTAGATTAGGGACAGGTATTTTTACTAACTATGGCTACACCTTC.

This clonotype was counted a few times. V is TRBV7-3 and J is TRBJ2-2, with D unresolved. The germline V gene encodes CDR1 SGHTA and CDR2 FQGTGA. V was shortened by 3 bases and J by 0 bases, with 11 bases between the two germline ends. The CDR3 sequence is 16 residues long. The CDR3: CASSLGFNANTGELFF. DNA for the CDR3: TGTGCCAGCAGCTTGGGGTTTAACGCGAACACCGGGGAGCTGTTTTTT.

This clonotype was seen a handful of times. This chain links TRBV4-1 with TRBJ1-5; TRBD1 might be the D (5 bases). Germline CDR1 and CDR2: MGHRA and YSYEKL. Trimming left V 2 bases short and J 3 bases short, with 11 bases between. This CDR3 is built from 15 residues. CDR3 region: CASSQFQGPNQPQHF. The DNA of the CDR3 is TGCGCCAGCAGCCAATTCCAGGGTCCCAATCAGCCCCAGCATTTT.

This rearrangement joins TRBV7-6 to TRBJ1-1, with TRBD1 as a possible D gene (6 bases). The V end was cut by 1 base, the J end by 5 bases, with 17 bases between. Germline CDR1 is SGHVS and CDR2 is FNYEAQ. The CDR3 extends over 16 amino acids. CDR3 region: CASSLESRGGGTEAFF. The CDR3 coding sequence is TGTGCCAGCAGCTTAGAATCTAGGGGGGGGGGAACTGAAGCTTTCTTT.

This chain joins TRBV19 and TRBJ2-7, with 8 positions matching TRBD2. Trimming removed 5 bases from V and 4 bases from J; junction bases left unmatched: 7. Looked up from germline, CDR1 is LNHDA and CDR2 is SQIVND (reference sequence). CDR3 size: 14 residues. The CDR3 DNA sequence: TGTGCCAGTAGTGCCCGGGGGGGGAGGTACGAGCAGTACTTC. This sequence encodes CASSARGGRYEQYF.

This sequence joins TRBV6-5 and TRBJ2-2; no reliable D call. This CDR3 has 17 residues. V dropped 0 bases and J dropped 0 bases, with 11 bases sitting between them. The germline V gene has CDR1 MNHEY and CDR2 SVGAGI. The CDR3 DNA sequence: TGTGCCAGCAGTTACTCGGCCTACACAACGAACACCGGGGAGCTGTTTTTT. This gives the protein CASSYSAYTTNTGELFF.

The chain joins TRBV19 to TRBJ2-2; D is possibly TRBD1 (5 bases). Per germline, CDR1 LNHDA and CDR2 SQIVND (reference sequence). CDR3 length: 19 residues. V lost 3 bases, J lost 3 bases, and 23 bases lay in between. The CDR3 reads CASSIPRQGPRVHTGELFF. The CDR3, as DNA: TGTGCCAGTAGTATCCCCCGGCAGGGCCCCAGAGTCCACACCGGGGAGCTGTTTTTT.

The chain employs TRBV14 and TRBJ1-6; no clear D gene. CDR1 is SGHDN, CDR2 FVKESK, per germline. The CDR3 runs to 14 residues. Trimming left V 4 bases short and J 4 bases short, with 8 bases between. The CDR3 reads CASSPREYNSPLHF. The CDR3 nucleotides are TGTGCCAGCAGCCCCCGGGAGTATAATTCACCCCTCCACTTT.

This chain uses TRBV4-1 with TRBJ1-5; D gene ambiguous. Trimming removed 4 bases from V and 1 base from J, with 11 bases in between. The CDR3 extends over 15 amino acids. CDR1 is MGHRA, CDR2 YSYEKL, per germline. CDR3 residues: CASSPNTGSNQPQHF. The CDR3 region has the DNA TGCGCCAGCAGCCCGAACACGGGGAGCAATCAGCCCCAGCATTTT.

The CDR3 DNA follows: TGTGCCAGCAGTTACTTACAGGGACCCGAGGAAGAGACCCAGTACTTC. Amino acid sequence: CASSYLQGPEEETQYF. The rearrangement links TRBV6-5 to TRBJ2-5, with D perhaps matching TRBD1 (6 bases). CDR3 length: 16 amino acids. Between the trimmed V and J ends, which lost 1 base and 3 bases, there was a span of 15 bases. Looked up from germline, CDR1 is MNHEY and CDR2 is SVGAGI.

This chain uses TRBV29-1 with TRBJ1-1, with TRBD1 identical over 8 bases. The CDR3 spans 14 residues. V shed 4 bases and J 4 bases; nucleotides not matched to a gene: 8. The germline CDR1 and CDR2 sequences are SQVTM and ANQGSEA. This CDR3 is CSVVLPGQGTEAFF. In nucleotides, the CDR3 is TGCAGCGTTGTTCTTCCCGGACAGGGCACTGAAGCTTTCTTT. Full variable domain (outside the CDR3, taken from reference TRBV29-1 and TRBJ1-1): SAVISQKPSRDICQRGTSLTIQCQVDSQVTMMFWYRQQPGQSLTLIATANQGSEATYESGFVIDKFPISRPNLTFSTLTVSNMSPEDSSIYLCSVVLPGQGTEAFFGQGTRLTVV.

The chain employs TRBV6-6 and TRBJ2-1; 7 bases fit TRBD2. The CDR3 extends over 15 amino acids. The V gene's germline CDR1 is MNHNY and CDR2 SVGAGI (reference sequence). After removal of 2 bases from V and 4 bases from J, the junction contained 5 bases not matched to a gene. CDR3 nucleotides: TGTGCCAGCAGTTACGGGGGGGAGTTGTACAATGAGCAGTTCTTC. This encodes CASSYGGELYNEQFF.

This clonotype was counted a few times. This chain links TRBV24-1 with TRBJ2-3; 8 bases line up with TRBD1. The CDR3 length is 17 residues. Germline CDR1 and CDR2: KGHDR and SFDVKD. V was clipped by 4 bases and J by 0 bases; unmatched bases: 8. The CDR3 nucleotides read TGTGCCACCAGTGACCCGGACAGGGTCCATAGCACAGATACGCAGTATTTT. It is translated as CATSDPDRVHSTDTQYF.

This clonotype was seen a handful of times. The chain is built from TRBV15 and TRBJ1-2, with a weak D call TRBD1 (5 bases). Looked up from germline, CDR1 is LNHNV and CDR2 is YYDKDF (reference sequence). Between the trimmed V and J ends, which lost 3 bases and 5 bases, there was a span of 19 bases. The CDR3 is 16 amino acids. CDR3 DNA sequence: TGTGCCACCAGCAGCGCCCCCGGGACCGACAGTTATGGCTACACCTTC. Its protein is CATSSAPGTDSYGYTF.

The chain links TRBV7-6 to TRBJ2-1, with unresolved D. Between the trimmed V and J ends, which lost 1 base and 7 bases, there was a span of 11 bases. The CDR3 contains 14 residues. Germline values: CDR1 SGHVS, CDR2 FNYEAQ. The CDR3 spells CASSLEFTVNEQFF. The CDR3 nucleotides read TGTGCCAGCAGCTTAGAATTCACGGTGAATGAGCAGTTCTTC.

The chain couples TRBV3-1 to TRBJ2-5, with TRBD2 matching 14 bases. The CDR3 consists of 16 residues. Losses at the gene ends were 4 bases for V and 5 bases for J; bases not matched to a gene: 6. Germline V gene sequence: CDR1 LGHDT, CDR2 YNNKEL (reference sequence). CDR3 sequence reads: CASSPGTSGGLETQYF. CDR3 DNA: TGTGCCAGCAGCCCGGGGACTAGCGGGGGTCTGGAGACCCAGTACTTC.

CDR3 DNA: TGTGCCAGCAGTTACCGCCGGCCCTATGAGCAGTTCTTC. Its protein product is CASSYRRPYEQFF. The chain has TRBV27 and TRBJ2-1; no firm D call. Germline V gene lookup returns CDR1 MNHEY and CDR2 SMNVEV (reference sequence). The CDR3 runs 13 residues. Trimming took 4 bases from V and 8 from J, leaving 12 bases between them.

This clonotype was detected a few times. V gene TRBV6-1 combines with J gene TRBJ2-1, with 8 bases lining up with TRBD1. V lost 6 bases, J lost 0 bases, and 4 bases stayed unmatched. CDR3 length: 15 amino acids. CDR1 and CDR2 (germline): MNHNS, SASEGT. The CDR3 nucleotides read TGTGCCAGCAGGCAGGACAGGGACTCCTACAATGAGCAGTTCTTC. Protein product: CASRQDRDSYNEQFF.

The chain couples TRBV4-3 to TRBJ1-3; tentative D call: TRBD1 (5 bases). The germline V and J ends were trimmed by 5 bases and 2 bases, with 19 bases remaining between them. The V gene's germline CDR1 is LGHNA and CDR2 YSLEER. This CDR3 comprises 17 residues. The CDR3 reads CASSAVVTWGAGNTIYF. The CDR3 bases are TGCGCCAGCAGCGCCGTCGTGACCTGGGGCGCTGGAAACACCATATATTTT.

The CDR3 DNA sequence: TGCGCCAGCAGCTTGGATCTTACCCTGGGGGATACGCAGTATTTT. Translating it yields CASSLDLTLGDTQYF. The chain recombines TRBV5-1 with TRBJ2-3, with no clear D. The CDR3 loop spans 15 amino acids. Deletions cut 0 bases from V and 6 bases from J, with 14 bases between. Looked up from germline, CDR1 is SGHRS and CDR2 is YFSETQ.

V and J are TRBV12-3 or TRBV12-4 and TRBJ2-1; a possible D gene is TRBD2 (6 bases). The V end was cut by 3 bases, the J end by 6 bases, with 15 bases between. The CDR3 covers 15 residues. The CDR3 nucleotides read TGTGCCAGCAGTTTCACAGGAGGGGCCTCCAATGAGCAGTTCTTC. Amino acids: CASSFTGGASNEQFF.

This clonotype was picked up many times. For the CDR3, the DNA is TGTGCCAGCAGCCCGATAGGTCAGAAAATGAACACTGAAGCTTTCTTT. Its protein is CASSPIGQKMNTEAFF. The rearrangement joins TRBV7-2 to TRBJ1-1; no clear D. V lost 5 bases to trimming and J lost 0 bases, with 16 bases between them. The germline V gene encodes CDR1 SGHTA and CDR2 FQGNSA. The CDR3 contains 16 residues.

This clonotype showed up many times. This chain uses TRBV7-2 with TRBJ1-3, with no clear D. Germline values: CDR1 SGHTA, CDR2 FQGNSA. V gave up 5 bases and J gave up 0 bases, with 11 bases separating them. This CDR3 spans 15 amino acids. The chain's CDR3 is CASSRYQHSGNTIYF. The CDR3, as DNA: TGTGCCAGCAGCCGGTACCAACACTCTGGAAACACCATATATTTT.

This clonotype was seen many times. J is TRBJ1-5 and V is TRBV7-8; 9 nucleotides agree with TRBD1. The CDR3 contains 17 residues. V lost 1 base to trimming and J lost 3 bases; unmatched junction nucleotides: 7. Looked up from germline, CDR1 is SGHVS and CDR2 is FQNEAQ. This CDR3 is CASSLEEGQGNNQPQHF. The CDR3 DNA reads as TGTGCCAGCAGCTTAGAAGAAGGACAGGGGAACAATCAGCCCCAGCATTTT.